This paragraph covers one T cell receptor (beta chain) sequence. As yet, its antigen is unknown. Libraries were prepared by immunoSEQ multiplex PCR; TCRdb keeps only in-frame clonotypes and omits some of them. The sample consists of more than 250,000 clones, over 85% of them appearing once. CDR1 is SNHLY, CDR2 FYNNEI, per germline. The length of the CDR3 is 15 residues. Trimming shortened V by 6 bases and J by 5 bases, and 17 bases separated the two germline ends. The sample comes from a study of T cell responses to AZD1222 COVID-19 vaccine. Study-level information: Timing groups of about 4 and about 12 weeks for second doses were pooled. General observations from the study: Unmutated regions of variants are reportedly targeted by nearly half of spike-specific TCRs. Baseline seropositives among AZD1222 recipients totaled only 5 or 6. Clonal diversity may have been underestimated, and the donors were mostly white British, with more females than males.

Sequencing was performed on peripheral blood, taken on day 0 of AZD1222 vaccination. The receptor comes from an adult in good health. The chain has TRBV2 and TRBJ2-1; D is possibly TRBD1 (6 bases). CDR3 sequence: CASSDGAGENNEQFF. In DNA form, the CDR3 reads TGTGCCAGCAGCGACGGGGCAGGGGAGAACAATGAGCAGTTCTTC.